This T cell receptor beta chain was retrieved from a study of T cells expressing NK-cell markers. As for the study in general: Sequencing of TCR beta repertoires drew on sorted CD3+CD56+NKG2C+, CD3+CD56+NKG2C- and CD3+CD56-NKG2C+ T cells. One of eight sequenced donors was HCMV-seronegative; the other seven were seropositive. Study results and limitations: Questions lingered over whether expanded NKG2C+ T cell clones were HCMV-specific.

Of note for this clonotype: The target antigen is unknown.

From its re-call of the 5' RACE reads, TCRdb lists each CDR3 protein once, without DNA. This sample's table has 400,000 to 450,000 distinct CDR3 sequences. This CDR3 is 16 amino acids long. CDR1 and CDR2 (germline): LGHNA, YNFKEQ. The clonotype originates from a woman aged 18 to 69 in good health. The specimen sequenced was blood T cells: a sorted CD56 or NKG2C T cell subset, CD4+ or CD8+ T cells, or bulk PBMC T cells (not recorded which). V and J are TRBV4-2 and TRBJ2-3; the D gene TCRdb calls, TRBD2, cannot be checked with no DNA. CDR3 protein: CASSQRLAGNTDTQYF.